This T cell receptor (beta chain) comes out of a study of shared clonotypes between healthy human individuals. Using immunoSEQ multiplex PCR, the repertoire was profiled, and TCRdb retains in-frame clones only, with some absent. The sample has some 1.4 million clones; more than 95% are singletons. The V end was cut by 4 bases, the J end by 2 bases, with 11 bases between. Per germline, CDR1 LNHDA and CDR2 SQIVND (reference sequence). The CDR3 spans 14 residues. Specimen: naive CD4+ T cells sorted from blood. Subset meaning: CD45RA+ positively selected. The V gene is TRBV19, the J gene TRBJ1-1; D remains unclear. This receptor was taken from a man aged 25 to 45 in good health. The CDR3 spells CASSKDVKNTEAFF. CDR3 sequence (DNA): TGTGCCAGTAGTAAGGACGTGAAAAACACTGAAGCTTTCTTT.